The clone carrying this T cell receptor beta chain has just a few counts. Primers for the PCR totalled 60 Vbeta and 13 Jbeta. Measured with immunoSEQ multiplex PCR; TCRdb has only the in-frame clones, and not every one. The data contain approximately 100,000 clones, about three quarters of them seen just once; the ten biggest clones take up less than 15%. The sample originates from a study of cytomegalovirus exposure and HLA in healthy donors. About the research overall: Early on, a data release was issued that held 80 million to 90 million unique TCRs from HLA-typed donors.

Trimming removed 6 bases from V and 5 bases from J, with 13 bases in between. CDR1 and CDR2 (germline): SNHLY, FYNNEI. The CDR3 has 13 residues. The clonotype comes from a woman aged 40 to 50 in good health and CMV-seropositive. V and J are TRBV2 and TRBJ2-5; possible D gene TRBD1, 6 bases. The sequenced sample was PBMCs. In DNA, the CDR3 is TGTGCCAGCAGGTGGACAGTTTGGGAGACCCAGTACTTC. This sequence encodes CASRWTVWETQYF.